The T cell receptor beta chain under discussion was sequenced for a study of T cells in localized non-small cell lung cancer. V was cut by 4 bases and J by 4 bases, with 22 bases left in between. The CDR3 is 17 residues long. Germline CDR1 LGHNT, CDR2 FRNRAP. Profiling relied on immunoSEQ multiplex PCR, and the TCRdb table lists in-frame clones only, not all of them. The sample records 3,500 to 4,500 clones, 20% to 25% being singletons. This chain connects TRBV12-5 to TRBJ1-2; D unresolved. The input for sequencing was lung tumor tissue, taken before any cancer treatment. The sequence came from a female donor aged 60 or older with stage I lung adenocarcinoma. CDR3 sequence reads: CASGSSLTDLRGYGYTF. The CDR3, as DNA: TGTGCTAGTGGTTCATCACTAACGGACCTCCGCGGCTATGGCTACACCTTC.